A single sample is the source of the 10 T cell receptor beta chains below, sequenced in a study of CD8 T cells in ankylosing spondylitis (TCRdb year 2017). The library was made by 5' RACE. Sequencing was performed on an Illumina HiSeq 2500. In TCRdb, the public reads were trimmed at Q25 with fastp and aligned with MiXCR, with productive beta chains retained. For every CDR3 protein sequence, its rows merge into one entry that carries the most common genes and DNA. The sample data list about 250,000 distinct CDR3 sequences, and 30% to 40% of these were observed just once. The top ten hold 4% to 5% of the sample. Sequencing input: blood, either unsorted or a sorted T cell fraction (not recorded which). The receptors were sampled from a male donor with ankylosing spondylitis or in good health (not recorded which).

This clonotype has a single count. V is TRBV9 and J is TRBJ2-3, with 11 positions matching TRBD2. J lost 2 bases, V lost 2 bases, and 4 bases had no gene match. The CDR3 loop spans 16 amino acids. Germline CDR1 reads SGDLS; CDR2 reads YYNGEE. CDR3 coding DNA: TGTGCCAGCAGCGTTGAGACTAGCGGGACCACAGATACGCAGTATTTT. It specifies CASSVETSGTTDTQYF.

This rearrangement joins TRBV12-3 or TRBV12-4 to TRBJ2-7, with a weak D call TRBD1 (6 bases). This CDR3 is built from 14 residues. The V end lost 6 bases, the J end lost 6 bases, and 18 bases lay between the germline ends. For the CDR3, the DNA is TGTGCCAGCAGCTACAGGGAAGTGACAACCGAGCAGTACTTC. Its protein product is CASSYREVTTEQYF.

This clonotype occurred a few times. The genes are TRBV6-5 and TRBJ2-3; D tentatively fits TRBD1 or TRBD2 (6 bases each). Germline CDR1 and CDR2: MNHEY and SVGAGI. Deletions cut 11 bases from V and 6 bases from J, with 15 bases between. The CDR3 is made up of 12 amino acids. The CDR3 reads CARGGWGDTQYF. The CDR3 bases are TGTGCCCGAGGGGGGTGGGGGGATACGCAGTATTTT.

This clonotype was picked up one time. The chain carries TRBV20-1 and TRBJ2-4, with 7 bases aligning to TRBD1. The germline V gene encodes CDR1 DFQATT and CDR2 SNEGSKA (reference sequence). The CDR3 contains 15 residues. Trimming at V came to 0 bases and at J to 7 bases, leaving 9 bases not matched to a gene. The CDR3 DNA reads TGCAGTGCTAGAGATCACAACAGGGGAACGAACATTCAGTACTTC. It translates to CSARDHNRGTNIQYF.

This clonotype was seen ten or more times. The chain recombines TRBV12-3 or TRBV12-4 with TRBJ2-3; D may be TRBD1 or TRBD2 (5 bases each). The CDR3 loop spans 15 amino acids. The ends were cut back, 5 bases at V and 0 bases at J, with 12 bases in the middle. CDR3 in DNA: TGTGCCAGCAGTCCTGGGACGGCTAGCACAGATACGCAGTATTTT. Its translation: CASSPGTASTDTQYF.

The sample holds a few counts of this clonotype. The V call is TRBV5-6, the J call TRBJ1-1; D ambiguous. CDR3 length: 15 amino acids. The V end was cut by 1 base, the J end by 3 bases, with 13 bases between. CDR1 is SGHDT, CDR2 YYEEEE, per germline. The DNA for the CDR3 is TGTGCCAGCAGCTTGTTGGAGTATGGTTACACTGAAGCTTTCTTT. Translated, it gives CASSLLEYGYTEAFF.

V is TRBV28 and J is TRBJ1-1, with D tentatively TRBD1 (5 bases). V dropped 3 bases and J dropped 5 bases, with 16 bases sitting between them. The CDR3 is 15 residues long. CDR1 MDHEN and CDR2 SYDVKM come from the germline V gene. The CDR3 region is CASSFRVWGETEAFF. CDR3 nucleotide sequence: TGTGCCAGCAGTTTCAGGGTGTGGGGGGAGACTGAAGCTTTCTTT.

V gene TRBV4-1 combines with J gene TRBJ2-5; D is unresolved. The CDR3 is 16 amino acids. V was cut by 4 bases and J by 5 bases, with 20 bases left in between. Per the germline V gene, CDR1 is MGHRA and CDR2 is YSYEKL. The CDR3 reads CASSPDNTVPGETQYF. CDR3 DNA: TGCGCCAGCAGCCCGGATAACACGGTCCCTGGGGAGACCCAGTACTTC.

The rearrangement joins TRBV10-1 to TRBJ2-1; tentatively, D is TRBD2 (5 bases). Per germline, CDR1 WNHNN and CDR2 SYGVQD (reference sequence). The CDR3 extends over 15 amino acids. V lost 5 bases to trimming and J lost 4 bases, with 15 bases between them. The CDR3 reads CASSSSGIQYNEQFF. CDR3 DNA sequence: TGCGCCAGCAGTTCCTCCGGGATCCAGTACAATGAGCAGTTCTTC.

This clonotype was counted between two and nine times. The CDR3 DNA follows: TGTGCCAGCAGCCCCGGGAGCGGGGGGGCCACAGATACGCAGTATTTT. Translation: CASSPGSGGATDTQYF. The V call is TRBV5-5, the J call TRBJ2-3; 10 bases are a match to TRBD2. Trimming took 4 bases from V and 2 from J; bases not matched to a gene: 7. Germline assignment: CDR1 SGHKS and CDR2 YYEKEE (reference sequence). The CDR3 is 16 amino acids.